The present entry profiles one T cell receptor (beta chain) with its context. Germline CDR1 is MNHEY and CDR2 is SMNVEV (reference sequence). V was pared by 5 bases and J by 3 bases, with 8 bases of the junction left unmatched. CDR3 length equals 16 residues. The sample is drawn from a study of blood T cell repertoires in COVID-19. The overall study: Italy, Spain and the United States were the sources of the convalescent and acute COVID-19 samples. T cells, B-cell-depleted T cells, or PBMCs provided the cDNA or gDNA that served as material.

In the authors' methods: The authors estimated nucleated cell counts from reference gene primer amplification. Profiling relied on immunoSEQ multiplex PCR, and the TCRdb table lists in-frame clones only, not all of them. D and trimming were read from the DNA, whereas the V and J calls and clone size are those reported in that table. Among about 120,000 clones, over 70% were seen once, and the ten largest hold about 3.8%. This receptor was identified in a woman in her fifties or sixties with acute or convalescent COVID-19. The chain employs TRBV27 and TRBJ1-5; 9 bases fit TRBD1. Material for sequencing was peripheral blood. The CDR3 DNA reads TGTGCCAGCAGTCTAGGGACAGGGAATAACAATCAGCCCCAGCATTTT. Amino acids: CASSLGTGNNNQPQHF.